This T cell receptor beta chain was profiled in a study of cytomegalovirus exposure and HLA in healthy donors. Whole-study findings and limits: The availability of immune exposure information extended only to CMV serostatus.

Germline V gene sequence: CDR1 LNHDA, CDR2 SQIVND (reference sequence). With 5 bases removed from V and 5 bases from J, the gap between germline ends came to 15 bases. The CDR3 has 14 residues. Concerning this clone itself: Its antigen is currently unknown.

It was with 60 Vbeta and 13 Jbeta primers that the PCR ran. Method: immunoSEQ multiplex PCR; TCRdb's copy keeps in-frame clones and lacks some. The sample lists around 150,000 clones, roughly 88% seen once, with roughly 1.5% in the top ten. This receptor was identified in a woman between 18 and 29 years old in good health and CMV-seronegative. Sample: PBMCs. This chain joins TRBV19 and TRBJ1-1; possible D gene TRBD1, 5 bases. CDR3 nucleotide sequence: TGTGCCAGTAGTCCTACAGGCGGGGGGACTGAAGCTTTCTTT. Translating gives CASSPTGGGTEAFF.